The clone carrying this T cell receptor beta chain has only a few counts. The germline gives CDR1 SGHRS, CDR2 YFSETQ. J lost 3 bases, V lost 4 bases, and 12 bases had no gene match. The CDR3 totals 17 residues. TCRdb passed the RT-PCR reads through MiXCR, listing each CDR3 protein once. The sample holds about 680,000 distinct CDR3 sequences, 12% to 15% seen once. Sequenced input: memory CD4+ T cells from blood. The sequence was obtained from a female donor in good health, serving as a healthy control. The chain joins TRBV5-1 to TRBJ2-3, with 9 bases that match TRBD2. The chain's CDR3 is CASSKTSSGSPTDTQYF. CDR3 nucleotides: TGCGCCAGCAGCAAAACCAGTAGCGGGAGCCCGACAGATACGCAGTATTTT.